The text below deals with one TCR beta chain. Its cognate antigen is unknown. It was with 60 Vbeta and 13 Jbeta primers that the PCR ran. TCRdb keeps only in-frame clones here, not all; method: immunoSEQ multiplex PCR. This table holds 99,000 or so clones, around 63% found once. The data derive from a study of cytomegalovirus exposure and HLA in healthy donors. Turning to the study itself: T cells numbering about 179 million yielded more than 100 million unique TCR beta sequences in an earlier analysis. General study findings and limits: A cluster of highly shared sequence variants was likely a sequencing artifact. It was confirmed in vitro that a few of the CMV-associated chains were specific for CMV antigens. Among TCR beta chains, those listed as cytomegalovirus-associated numbered more than 150.

The CDR3 is made up of 15 amino acids. Looked up from germline, CDR1 is LNHDA and CDR2 is SQIVND (reference sequence). Trimming took 5 bases from V and 0 from J, leaving 10 bases between them. The sequenced sample consisted of PBMCs. The J gene is TRBJ1-4, the V gene TRBV19, with D maybe TRBD1 (6 bases). The receptor was derived from a man between 25 and 39 years old in good health and CMV-seronegative. CDR3 in DNA: TGTGCCAGTAGTTCCAGGACAGCAACTAATGAAAAACTGTTTTTT. Translation gives CASSSRTATNEKLFF.